These 31 T cell receptor beta chains originate from one sample sequenced in a study of T cell changes during pregnancy in multiple sclerosis. TCRdb keeps only in-frame clones here, not all; method: immunoSEQ multiplex PCR. The table includes tens of thousands of clones, roughly 91% detected once. Sequences were derived from CD4+ T cells from peripheral blood mononuclear cells, sampled in the third trimester of pregnancy. These receptors originate from a female donor with multiple sclerosis, enrolled in a pregnancy study.

J is TRBJ1-5 and V is TRBV5-5; weak D call: TRBD1 (6 bases). From germline, CDR1 is SGHKS and CDR2 YYEKEE (reference sequence). The CDR3 contains 15 residues. V shed 4 bases and J shed 6 bases, with 17 bases lying between them. The CDR3 reads CASSPNGGPAQPQHF. Written as DNA, the CDR3 is TGTGCCAGCAGCCCAAACGGGGGGCCGGCTCAGCCCCAGCATTTT. Full variable domain (outside the CDR3, taken from reference TRBV5-5 and TRBJ1-5): DAGVTQSPTHLIKTRGQQVTLRCSPISGHKSVSWYQQVLGQGPQFIFQYYEKEERGRGNFPDRFSARQFPNYSSELNVNALLLGDSALYLCASSPNGGPAQPQHFGDGTRLSIL.

This sequence joins TRBV7-3 and TRBJ2-1; 10 bases line up with TRBD2. The CDR3 consists of 16 residues. The V segment lost 4 bases and the J segment 1 base; nucleotides outside the gene matches: 4. Germline CDR1 SGHTA, CDR2 FQGTGA. The CDR3 sequence is CASSSRTSGSYNEQFF. Written as DNA, the CDR3 is TGTGCCAGCAGCTCGCGGACTAGCGGATCCTACAATGAGCAGTTCTTC.

The genes are TRBV5-1 and TRBJ2-3, with TRBD2 identical over 12 bases. The J segment lost 1 base and the V segment lost 4 bases, leaving 10 bases of the junction unmatched. CDR3 length: 18 amino acids. CDR1 is SGHRS, CDR2 YFSETQ, per germline. In nucleotides, the CDR3 is TGCGCCAGCAGCCCGGCGGCTAGCGGGGGGGCTCGCACAGATACGCAGTATTTT. Residues: CASSPAASGGARTDTQYF.

The J gene is TRBJ2-2, the V gene TRBV7-9, with TRBD1 matching 7 bases. The germline V gene encodes CDR1 SEHNR and CDR2 FQNEAQ (reference sequence). V lost 5 bases, J lost 5 bases, and 8 bases stayed unmatched. The CDR3 has 15 residues. The CDR3 is CASSPGQDSTGELFF. The CDR3 coding sequence is TGTGCCAGCAGCCCTGGACAGGACTCTACCGGGGAGCTGTTTTTT.

The chain recombines TRBV5-1 with TRBJ2-7; the match to TRBD2 covers 9 bases. J was trimmed by 4 bases and V by 4 bases; bases with no gene match: 9. CDR3 length equals 15 residues. The V gene's germline CDR1 is SGHRS and CDR2 YFSETQ. The CDR3 nucleotides are TGCGCCAGCAGCGGGGATCTAGCGGGGAGTTACGAGCAGTACTTC. Translating it yields CASSGDLAGSYEQYF.

The V and J genes are TRBV30 and TRBJ2-3, with 8 bases aligning to TRBD2. V lost 2 bases to trimming and J lost 1 base; unmatched junction nucleotides: 17. Germline V gives CDR1 GTSNPN, CDR2 SVGIG (reference sequence). The CDR3 is 19 amino acids. The CDR3 loop reads CAWSPLTPQRGPCTDTQYF. In DNA form, the CDR3 reads TGTGCCTGGAGTCCCTTAACCCCCCAGCGGGGGCCATGCACAGATACGCAGTATTTT.

The chain joins TRBV28 to TRBJ1-3, with 9 nucleotides matching TRBD1. Germline V gene data show CDR1 as MDHEN and CDR2 as SYDVKM. The CDR3 is 15 residues long. V was clipped by 7 bases and J by 1 base; unmatched bases: 5. The CDR3 spells CASNQQGASGNTIYF. Here the CDR3 DNA reads TGTGCCAGCAACCAACAGGGGGCTTCTGGAAACACCATATATTTT.

V is TRBV5-4 and J is TRBJ1-1; TRBD1 agrees at 10 bases. Germline V gene lookup returns CDR1 SGHNT and CDR2 YYREEE (reference sequence). Losses at the gene ends were 4 bases for V and 5 bases for J; bases not matched to a gene: 11. This CDR3 has 16 amino acids. As DNA, the CDR3 is TGTGCCAGCAGCCCTCAGACAGGGGGCAAGGGGACTGAAGCTTTCTTT. Translating gives CASSPQTGGKGTEAFF.

The rearrangement links TRBV5-1 to TRBJ1-1; 7 nucleotides match TRBD1. Germline CDR1 is SGHRS and CDR2 is YFSETQ. With V trimmed by 6 bases and J by 5 bases, 19 bases remained unmatched. This CDR3 comprises 17 residues. The CDR3 here is CASKSADRVETATEAFF. Here the CDR3 DNA reads TGCGCCAGCAAGTCCGCTGACAGGGTCGAGACTGCGACTGAAGCTTTCTTT.

The V and J genes are TRBV2 and TRBJ2-2; TRBD1 aligns across 10 bases. Germline-derived CDR1 and CDR2 are SNHLY and FYNNEI. The CDR3 is 16 residues long. The V segment lost 4 bases and the J segment 4 bases; nucleotides outside the gene matches: 6. The CDR3 sequence is CASSARTGGSTGELFF. Written as DNA, the CDR3 is TGTGCCAGCAGTGCCCGGACAGGGGGTAGCACCGGGGAGCTGTTTTTT.

The chain uses TRBV2 and TRBJ2-7, with a weak D call TRBD2 (5 bases). CDR1 and CDR2 from the germline V gene are SNHLY and FYNNEI. The CDR3 sequence is 14 residues long. V gave up 8 bases and J gave up 0 bases, with 14 bases separating them. The CDR3 DNA reads TGTGCCAGCCAATTGACTACTCTCTCCTACGAGCAGTACTTC. This codes for CASQLTTLSYEQYF. Filled out from reference TRBV2 and TRBJ2-7, the complete variable domain reads EPEVTQTPSHQVTQMGQEVILRCVPISNHLYFYWYRQILGQKVEFLVSFYNNEISEKSEIFDDQFSVERPDGSNFTLKIRSTKLEDSAMYFCASQLTTLSYEQYFGPGTRLTVT.

The gene calls are TRBV28 and TRBJ2-4; TRBD1 matches at 9 bases. Germline loops: CDR1 MDHEN, CDR2 SYDVKM. This CDR3 region has 16 residues. V shed 6 bases, J shed 0 bases, and the junction held 6 bases outside the gene matches. In DNA form, the CDR3 reads TGTGCCAGCAGGAACAACAGGGGGCTAGCCAAAAACATTCAGTACTTC. Encoded protein: CASRNNRGLAKNIQYF.

The chain carries TRBV7-3 and TRBJ1-1, with 7 nucleotides matching TRBD1. Trimming cost V 5 bases and J 5 bases; bases outside gene matches: 5. CDR1 and CDR2 (germline): SGHTA, FQGTGA. This CDR3 contains 13 residues. CDR3 nucleotides: TGTGCCAGCAGCCTCGACAGGGTAACTGAAGCTTTCTTT. Translating it yields CASSLDRVTEAFF.

The chain is built from TRBV4-1 and TRBJ1-1, with a tentative D call TRBD1 (6 bases). The CDR3 is 16 residues long. V was cut by 0 bases and J by 10 bases, with 21 bases left in between. Looked up from germline, CDR1 is MGHRA and CDR2 is YSYEKL. The CDR3 loop is CASSQDPQGGIGVAFF. CDR3 bases: TGCGCCAGCAGCCAAGATCCCCAAGGGGGTATCGGGGTAGCTTTCTTT.

This rearrangement joins TRBV28 to TRBJ2-7; 10 bases agree with TRBD2. The CDR3 has 16 residues. J lost 12 bases, V lost 5 bases, and 19 bases had no gene match. Germline values: CDR1 MDHEN, CDR2 SYDVKM. This CDR3 reads CASSPTTGTSVYKRYF. The CDR3 DNA is TGTGCCAGCAGTCCAACGACCGGGACTAGCGTATATAAGCGGTACTTC.

V gene TRBV2 combines with J gene TRBJ1-2, with 8 bases fitting TRBD1. After removal of 8 bases from V and 5 bases from J, the junction contained 7 bases not matched to a gene. Germline loops: CDR1 SNHLY, CDR2 FYNNEI. There are 13 residues in the CDR3. The CDR3 is CASRGQAAYGYTF. The CDR3, as DNA: TGTGCCAGCCGGGGACAGGCCGCTTATGGCTACACCTTC.

This chain links TRBV27 with TRBJ2-5; D is possibly TRBD1 (5 bases). Germline lookup yields CDR1 MNHEY and CDR2 SMNVEV (reference sequence). CDR3 size: 15 residues. V lost 2 bases, J lost 4 bases, and 14 bases lay in between. The CDR3 region is CASSLGGASGETQYF. The CDR3 region has the DNA TGTGCCAGCAGTTTAGGTGGGGCTTCGGGAGAGACCCAGTACTTC.

V is TRBV7-2 and J is TRBJ2-3, with a weak D call TRBD1 (6 bases). This CDR3 region has 11 residues. V lost 5 bases and J 9 bases, leaving 9 bases between the germline ends. CDR1 SGHTA and CDR2 FQGNSA come from the germline V gene. DNA for the CDR3: TGTGCCAGCAGCCCGGACAGAACGCAGTATTTT. It codes for CASSPDRTQYF.

The chain has TRBV9 and TRBJ2-5, with 9 positions matching TRBD2. Germline V gene sequence: CDR1 SGDLS, CDR2 YYNGEE. The CDR3 consists of 16 residues. The J segment lost 2 bases and the V segment lost 0 bases, leaving 5 bases of the junction unmatched. The CDR3 region is CASSVGAGGTQETQYF. CDR3 bases: TGTGCCAGCAGCGTAGGGGCGGGGGGGACGCAAGAGACCCAGTACTTC.

This clone has a handful of counts. The rearrangement links TRBV4-3 to TRBJ2-1; 14 nucleotides match TRBD2. Germline CDR1 and CDR2: LGHNA and YSLEER. The J segment lost 9 bases and the V segment lost 1 base, leaving 2 bases of the junction unmatched. The CDR3 spans 15 residues. In DNA, the CDR3 is TGCGCCAGCAGCCAAGGGACTAGCGGGGGGACTGAGCAGTTCTTC. This codes for CASSQGTSGGTEQFF.

DNA for the CDR3: TGTGCCAGCAGTTTAGGACAGGGAGGACAGCCCCAGCATTTT. It encodes CASSLGQGGQPQHF. The V call is TRBV28, the J call TRBJ1-5; 8 nucleotides agree with TRBD1. The CDR3 length is 14 residues. Germline CDR1 and CDR2: MDHEN and SYDVKM. Trimming at V came to 2 bases and at J to 7 bases, leaving 4 bases not matched to a gene. The full variable domain, with the rest looked up from reference TRBV28 and TRBJ1-5, is DVKVTQSSRYLVKRTGEKVFLECVQDMDHENMFWYRQDPGLGLRLIYFSYDVKMKEKGDIPEGYSVSREKKERFSLILESASTNQTSMYLCASSLGQGGQPQHFGDGTRLSIL.

This clone has a single count. The chain recombines TRBV6-5 with TRBJ2-7; the D is unclear. Germline CDR1 MNHEY, CDR2 SVGAGI. This CDR3 contains 12 residues. V was pared by 0 bases and J by 6 bases, with 6 bases between. Written as DNA, the CDR3 is TGTGCCAGCAGTTACTCACCGGGCGAGCAGTACTTC. Its translation is CASSYSPGEQYF.

The gene calls are TRBV7-9 and TRBJ2-3; 12 bases are shared with TRBD1. The CDR3 has 15 residues. Germline V gene lookup returns CDR1 SEHNR and CDR2 FQNEAQ (reference sequence). The V and J ends lost 0 bases and 6 bases, in that order; junction bases with no gene match: 1. The CDR3 bases are TGTGCCAGCAGCTTAGCGGGACAGGGGGCTGATACGCAGTATTTT. It specifies CASSLAGQGADTQYF.

The rearrangement uses TRBV27 and TRBJ2-7; possible D gene TRBD1, 6 bases. The CDR3 covers 13 residues. Germline V gives CDR1 MNHEY, CDR2 SMNVEV (reference sequence). The V end lost 7 bases, the J end lost 1 base, and 11 bases lay between the germline ends. As DNA, the CDR3 is TGTGCCAGCACCAGGGGCTTTTCCTACGAGCAGTACTTC. It encodes CASTRGFSYEQYF.

The chain has TRBV15 and TRBJ2-1, with D possibly TRBD1 on 5 matching bases. CDR1 is LNHNV, CDR2 YYDKDF, per germline (reference sequence). The CDR3 contains 13 residues. V lost 5 bases and J lost 4, with 9 bases in between. The CDR3 protein is CATSETVYNEQFF. The CDR3 DNA is TGTGCCACCAGCGAGACAGTTTACAATGAGCAGTTCTTC.

This clone was seen once. The genes are TRBV7-2 and TRBJ2-5, with 8 positions matching TRBD1. Trimming at V came to 3 bases and at J to 5 bases, leaving 8 bases not matched to a gene. Per the germline V gene, CDR1 is SGHTA and CDR2 is FQGNSA. The CDR3 runs 15 residues. The DNA of the CDR3 is TGTGCCAGCAGCTTCTTTTACAGGGGGTACGAGACCCAGTACTTC. It is translated as CASSFFYRGYETQYF.

The chain couples TRBV15 to TRBJ1-1; 9 bases are shared with TRBD1. The CDR3 spans 16 residues. The trim removed 0 bases at V and 5 bases at J, leaving 7 bases unmatched. Germline V gene sequence: CDR1 LNHNV, CDR2 YYDKDF (reference sequence). CDR3: CATSRDKRTGETEAFF. DNA for the CDR3: TGTGCCACCAGCAGAGATAAGAGGACAGGGGAGACTGAAGCTTTCTTT.

Remarks on this clone: A read error may account for a junction end that differs from germline. The J gene is TRBJ2-7, the V gene TRBV19; 10 bases match TRBD1. The CDR3 is 16 residues long. Germline CDR1 is LNHDA and CDR2 is SQIVND (reference sequence). The chain's CDR3 is CASSTRDRGGSSEQYF. The CDR3 DNA reads TGTGCCAGTAGTACACGGGACAGGGGTGGATCCTCCGAGCAGTACTTC.

The chain is built from TRBV10-3 and TRBJ2-1; no firm D call. Germline V gives CDR1 ENHRY, CDR2 SYGVKD. The CDR3 runs to 13 residues. V lost 8 bases to trimming and J lost 5 bases, with 13 bases between them. The CDR3 spells CAIGQTYDNEQFF. The CDR3, as DNA: TGTGCCATCGGGCAGACCTACGACAATGAGCAGTTCTTC.

This clone was seen a single time. This chain joins TRBV7-9 and TRBJ2-1; D is unclear. CDR3 length equals 16 residues. Per germline, CDR1 SEHNR and CDR2 FQNEAQ (reference sequence). V gave up 1 base and J gave up 0 bases, with 10 bases separating them. CDR3 bases: TGTGCCAGCAGCTTAGTCCAGGCCAGCTCCTACAATGAGCAGTTCTTC. It specifies CASSLVQASSYNEQFF. The whole variable domain, remainder taken from reference TRBV7-9 and TRBJ2-1, is DTGVSQNPRHKITKRGQNVTFRCDPISEHNRLYWYRQTLGQGPEFLTYFQNEAQLEKSRLLSDRFSAERPKGSFSTLEIQRTEQGDSAMYLCASSLVQASSYNEQFFGPGTRLTVL.

In its sample, this clone was seen once. V usage is TRBV2 and J usage is TRBJ2-5; D gene ambiguous. The CDR3 has 11 amino acids. V was pared by 7 bases and J by 1 base, with 4 bases between. Germline-derived CDR1 and CDR2 are SNHLY and FYNNEI. The CDR3 spells CASILQETQYF. The DNA for the CDR3 is TGTGCCAGCATACTCCAAGAGACCCAGTACTTC.